These 11 T cell receptor beta chains were all obtained from the same sample, sequenced in a study of technical replicates of blood from a few donors. Here immunoSEQ multiplex PCR was the method, and the copy in TCRdb shows in-frame clones only, minus some. This table holds approximately 12,000 clones, almost 95% found once. What was sequenced was PBMCs. Receptors originate from a human donor in good health.

This chain connects TRBV2 to TRBJ2-2; 7 bases fit TRBD2. Germline V CDR1 and CDR2: SNHLY, FYNNEI. V lost 4 bases and J lost 0; bases outside the gene matches: 2. The CDR3 is made up of 15 amino acids. The CDR3 spells CASSVSGPNTGELFF. CDR3 nucleotide sequence: TGTGCCAGCAGTGTTAGCGGGCCGAACACCGGGGAGCTGTTTTTT.

The CDR3 is CASSLTSGSGNTIYF. In nucleotides, the CDR3 is TGTGCCAGCTCCCTCACAAGTGGCTCTGGAAACACCATATATTTT. The J gene is TRBJ1-3, the V gene TRBV18; D gene ambiguous. Per germline, CDR1 KGHSH and CDR2 LQKENI. Trimming pared 6 bases from V and 0 bases from J, leaving 12 bases between. The CDR3 runs 15 residues.

The chain recombines TRBV5-6 with TRBJ2-7; possible D gene TRBD1, 5 bases. Deletions cut 2 bases from V and 5 bases from J, with 20 bases between. The V gene's germline CDR1 is SGHDT and CDR2 YYEEEE. This CDR3 spans 16 amino acids. CDR3 nucleotides: TGTGCCAGCAGCTTTTCATTCGTCGGCAGGGTGGACGAGCAGTACTTC. Residues: CASSFSFVGRVDEQYF.

The chain links TRBV7-9 to TRBJ2-1; 8 bases align to TRBD2. The CDR3 length is 15 residues. V shed 5 bases, J shed 0 bases, and the junction held 3 bases outside the gene matches. Germline V gives CDR1 SEHNR, CDR2 FQNEAQ (reference sequence). Here the CDR3 DNA reads TGTGCCAGCAGCCCCAGCGGGAGCTCCTACAATGAGCAGTTCTTC. Protein: CASSPSGSSYNEQFF. Drawing the rest from reference TRBV7-9 and TRBJ2-1, the complete variable domain is DTGVSQNPRHKITKRGQNVTFRCDPISEHNRLYWYRQTLGQGPEFLTYFQNEAQLEKSRLLSDRFSAERPKGSFSTLEIQRTEQGDSAMYLCASSPSGSSYNEQFFGPGTRLTVL.

The chain carries TRBV16 and TRBJ1-2; D is perhaps TRBD1 (5 bases). This CDR3 is 14 amino acids long. Trimming removed 0 bases at V and 3 bases at J, with 8 bases between. Germline CDR1 and CDR2: KGHSY and FQNENV. In DNA, the CDR3 is TGTGCCAGCAGCCAATCAAAGACAGACTATGGCTACACCTTC. This sequence encodes CASSQSKTDYGYTF. Together with reference TRBV16 and TRBJ1-2, the CDR3 gives the full variable domain: GEEVAQTPKHLVRGEGQKAKLYCAPIKGHSYVFWYQQVLKNEFKFLISFQNENVFDETGMPKERFSAKCLPNSPCSLEIQATKLEDSAVYFCASSQSKTDYGYTFGSGTRLTVV.

J is TRBJ2-2 and V is TRBV7-2; TRBD2 agrees at 13 bases. Germline-derived CDR1 and CDR2 are SGHTA and FQGNSA. The CDR3 has 16 residues. Germline trimming cut 5 bases from V and 6 bases from J; bases unmatched to any gene: 6. CDR3 sequence (DNA): TGTGCCAGCAGCACCGGACTAGCGGGAGTATCCGGGGAGCTGTTTTTT. It specifies CASSTGLAGVSGELFF.

This clone has only one observation. The chain employs TRBV13 and TRBJ1-2; no firm D call. Trimming removed 3 bases from V and 7 bases from J, with 12 bases in between. Germline V gene sequence: CDR1 PRHDT, CDR2 FYEKMQ (reference sequence). The CDR3 is made up of 13 amino acids. CDR3 DNA: TGTGCCAGCAGCTTGAACGTGGCCTTTGGCTACACCTTC. This sequence encodes CASSLNVAFGYTF. Together with reference TRBV13 and TRBJ1-2, the CDR3 gives the full variable domain: AAGVIQSPRHLIKEKRETATLKCYPIPRHDTVYWYQQGPGQDPQFLISFYEKMQSDKGSIPDRFSAQQFSDYHSELNMSSLELGDSALYFCASSLNVAFGYTFGSGTRLTVV.

The chain carries TRBV18 and TRBJ2-7; D may be TRBD1 (5 bases). Germline CDR1 is KGHSH and CDR2 is LQKENI. Trimming pared 0 bases from V and 2 bases from J, leaving 8 bases between. This CDR3 region has 14 residues. CDR3 in DNA: TGTGCCAGCTCACCACCGGGGCTAACCTACGAGCAGTACTTC. Its translation: CASSPPGLTYEQYF.

The rearrangement joins TRBV5-8 to TRBJ2-7; 12 nucleotides agree with TRBD2. Looked up from germline, CDR1 is SGHTS and CDR2 is YDEGEE. The CDR3 runs to 15 residues. Trimming took 4 bases from V and 6 from J; bases not matched to a gene: 8. This CDR3 reads CASSRSLAGGGEQYF. As DNA, the CDR3 is TGTGCCAGCAGCCGATCACTAGCGGGAGGTGGCGAGCAGTACTTC.

The rearrangement links TRBV5-1 to TRBJ2-3; TRBD2 agrees at 12 bases. The CDR3 runs to 16 residues. Per germline, CDR1 SGHRS and CDR2 YFSETQ. With 3 bases clipped from V and 2 bases from J, the junction kept 4 bases outside the gene matches. The CDR3 DNA reads TGCGCCAGCAGCTCCGGACTAGCGGGAAACACAGATACGCAGTATTTT. Translation: CASSSGLAGNTDTQYF.

The chain uses TRBV7-9 and TRBJ1-1; D is unresolved. Germline values: CDR1 SEHNR, CDR2 FQNEAQ (reference sequence). The CDR3 has 14 amino acids. V lost 1 base and J lost 3, with 9 bases in between. CDR3 residues: CASSLGTEYTEAFF. CDR3 bases: TGTGCCAGCAGCTTAGGAACAGAGTACACTGAAGCTTTCTTT.